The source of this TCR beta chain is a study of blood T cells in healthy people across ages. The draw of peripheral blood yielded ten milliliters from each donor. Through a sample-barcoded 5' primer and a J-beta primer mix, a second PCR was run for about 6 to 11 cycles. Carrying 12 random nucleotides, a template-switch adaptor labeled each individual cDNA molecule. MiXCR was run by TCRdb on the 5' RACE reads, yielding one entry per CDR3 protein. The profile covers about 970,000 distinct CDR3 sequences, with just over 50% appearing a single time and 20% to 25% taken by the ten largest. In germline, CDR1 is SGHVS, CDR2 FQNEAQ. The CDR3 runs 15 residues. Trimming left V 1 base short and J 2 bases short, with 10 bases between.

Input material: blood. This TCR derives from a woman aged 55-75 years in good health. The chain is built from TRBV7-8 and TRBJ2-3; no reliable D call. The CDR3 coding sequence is TGTGCCAGCAGCTTAGATCCGGACCCCACAGATACGCAGTATTTT. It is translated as CASSLDPDPTDTQYF.